Presented here are 18 T cell receptor beta chains from one specimen sequenced in a study of Tregs in tolerant kidney transplant recipients. Libraries were prepared by immunoSEQ multiplex PCR; TCRdb keeps only in-frame clonotypes and omits some of them. The sample table includes 14,000 or so clones. Related graft donors supplied nonmyeloablative bone marrow transplants, and mixed chimerism was transient. The sample was CD8+ T cells from blood (PBMCs), taken 6 months after the transplant. Receptor source: a human patient who received a combined kidney and bone marrow transplant. These T cells may partly come from the graft donor.

Concerning this clone: Sequencing ends 3 residues short of the CDR3 end; the germline J gene provides the rest. This rearrangement joins TRBV20-1 to TRBJ2-2; 7 bases are a match to TRBD2. The V gene's germline CDR1 is DFQATT and CDR2 SNEGSKA (reference sequence). The CDR3 is made up of 15 amino acids. The ends lost 6 bases at V and 1 base at J; junction bases unmatched: 8. The part of the CDR3 DNA that was read is TGCAGTGCGGAAACCCCTAGCGGGAACACCGGGGAG. Translating gives CSAETPSGNTGE. In full, the CDR3 is CSAETPSGNTGELFF.

About this clone: The read comes to an end 3 residues before the CDR3 does, leaving the germline J gene to fill in the end. The rearrangement links TRBV7-6 to TRBJ1-4, with D perhaps TRBD1 (5 bases). The length of the CDR3 is 14 residues. CDR1 is SGHVS and CDR2 is FNYEAQ in the germline V gene. The germline V and J ends were trimmed by 0 bases and 8 bases, with 10 bases remaining between them. CDR3: CASSLAFEGEKLFF. Incomplete CDR3 DNA: TGTGCCAGCAGCTTAGCGTTTGAGGGGGAAAAA.

About this clone itself: The read finishes 3 residues shy of the CDR3 end, and the germline J gene is used to complete it. The gene calls are TRBV5-1 and TRBJ1-2; 8 positions agree with TRBD1. V was clipped by 0 bases and J by 4 bases; unmatched bases: 8. The CDR3 length is 16 residues. Germline assignment: CDR1 SGHRS and CDR2 YFSETQ. CDR3 DNA (partial): TGCGCCAGCAGCTTGGCCGGGCAGGGGGCGATCTATGGC. This encodes CASSLAGQGAIYG. The CDR3 as a whole reads CASSLAGQGAIYGYTF.

With regard to this clone: The CDR3 is cut off 3 residues early in the read; its end comes from the germline J gene. The rearrangement uses TRBV5-3 and TRBJ2-6; no clear D. TRBV5-3 is filed as an ORF, its function uncertain. The CDR3 spans 16 residues. Trimming stripped 1 base from V and 2 bases from J, with 10 bases between. Here the CDR3 reads CARSLKLSPGANVLTF. The sequenced part of the CDR3 DNA is TGTGCCAGAAGCTTGAAGCTATCCCCTGGGGCCAACGTC.

In the case of this clone: The read finishes 3 residues shy of the CDR3 end, and the germline J gene is used to complete it. The rearrangement joins TRBV5-1 to TRBJ2-7, with D perhaps matching TRBD1 (5 bases). The CDR3 runs 12 residues. V was clipped by 4 bases and J by 5 bases, with 10 bases between them. Germline V gene sequence: CDR1 SGHRS, CDR2 YFSETQ. The CDR3 here is CASSVGPHEQYF. CDR3 DNA, as far as it was read: TGCGCCAGCAGCGTGGGGCCGCACGAG. The variable domain in full, with the rest retrieved from reference TRBV5-1 and TRBJ2-7, is KAGVTQTPRYLIKTRGQQVTLSCSPISGHRSVSWYQQTPGQGLQFLFEYFSETQRNKGNFPGRFSGRQFSNSRSEMNVSTLELGDSALYLCASSVGPHEQYFGPGTRLTVT.

About this clone itself: The sequence runs out 3 residues before the end of the CDR3; the remainder is reconstructed from the germline J gene. The chain couples TRBV11-2 to TRBJ1-2, with 9 bases lining up with TRBD1. J lost 4 bases, V lost 5 bases, and 2 bases had no gene match. Germline V lookup: CDR1 SGHAT, CDR2 FQNNGV. The CDR3 is made up of 13 amino acids. CDR3 in amino acids: CASSGDRAYGYTF. The sequenced part of the CDR3 DNA is TGTGCCAGCAGCGGGGACAGGGCCTATGGC.

This clone shows up as medium-sized by frequency. The read is 3 residues too short to cover the CDR3 end, so that end is filled in from the germline J gene. This rearrangement joins TRBV12-5 to TRBJ2-3; 7 nucleotides align to TRBD1. The J segment lost 0 bases and the V segment lost 6 bases, leaving 6 bases of the junction unmatched. Germline V CDR1 and CDR2: LGHNT, FRNRAP. This CDR3 is built from 15 residues. CDR3 residues: CASGMGQTSTDTQYF. The DNA read from the CDR3 is TGTGCTAGTGGGATGGGACAGACTAGCACAGATACG.

With regard to this clone: Read data end 3 residues before the CDR3 end; the end is taken from the germline J gene. The V gene is TRBV5-1, the J gene TRBJ2-7; TRBD2 matches at 7 bases. CDR1 SGHRS and CDR2 YFSETQ come from the germline V gene. This CDR3 is built from 14 residues. Losses at the gene ends were 1 base for V and 2 bases for J; bases not matched to a gene: 3. The CDR3 DNA, read in part, is TGCGCCAGCAGCTTGTCTGGGGGGGCCTACGAG. Encoded protein: CASSLSGGAYE. The whole CDR3 sequence is CASSLSGGAYEQYF. The entire variable domain, with the rest obtained from reference TRBV5-1 and TRBJ2-7, is as follows: KAGVTQTPRYLIKTRGQQVTLSCSPISGHRSVSWYQQTPGQGLQFLFEYFSETQRNKGNFPGRFSGRQFSNSRSEMNVSTLELGDSALYLCASSLSGGAYEQYFGPGTRLTVT.

Remarks on this clone: The read ends 3 residues shy of where the CDR3 ends; the end is completed using the germline J gene. The chain links TRBV7-6 to TRBJ2-1; 7 nucleotides agree with TRBD2. CDR3 length equals 17 residues. J lost 8 bases, V lost 5 bases, and 18 bases had no gene match. The germline CDR1 and CDR2 sequences are SGHVS and FNYEAQ. The part of the CDR3 DNA that was read is TGTGCCAGCAGCCCCTTGGGAGGGGCTATAGTGAGCGATGAG. It codes for CASSPLGGAIVSDE. The entire CDR3 protein reads CASSPLGGAIVSDEQFF.

A note on this clone: Coverage ceases 3 residues before the CDR3 finishes, and the germline J gene fills in the end. J is TRBJ1-2 and V is TRBV14; no firm D call. This CDR3 has 16 residues. Germline CDR1 is SGHDN and CDR2 is FVKESK. Trimming took 0 bases from V and 6 from J, leaving 17 bases between them. The CDR3 loop reads CASSQEAGVWTNGYTF. The CDR3 DNA, read in part, is TGTGCCAGCAGCCAAGAAGCGGGCGTCTGGACCAATGGC.

As for this clone: The missing CDR3 end, 3 residues past where the read stops, is filled in from the germline J gene. The chain links TRBV5-1 to TRBJ2-7; no firm D call. Germline V gene data show CDR1 as SGHRS and CDR2 as YFSETQ. The CDR3 runs to 16 residues. V shed 1 base and J shed 1 base, with 15 bases lying between them. This CDR3 is CASSLLVSDNSYEQYF. The sequenced CDR3 bases are TGCGCCAGCAGCTTGTTGGTCTCAGACAATTCCTACGAG.

Worth noting for this clone: One end of the junction fails to match germline, which may point to a read error. The read is 3 residues too short to cover the CDR3 end, so that end is filled in from the germline J gene. The chain employs TRBV18 and TRBJ2-3, with D unresolved. The CDR3 extends over 13 amino acids. Germline V gene sequence: CDR1 KGHSH, CDR2 LQKENI. The part of the CDR3 DNA that was read is TGTGCCAGCTCGACGACATCATCAGAGACG. Translation: CASSTTSSET. The whole CDR3 is CASSTTSSETQYF. The full variable domain, rest sourced from reference TRBV18 and TRBJ2-3, is NAGVMQNPRHLVRRRGQEARLRCSPMKGHSHVYWYRQLPEEGLKFMVYLQKENIIDESGMPKERFSAEFPKEGPSILRIQQVVRGDSAAYFCASSTTSSETQYFGPGTRLTVL.

Details on this clone: Read coverage stops 3 residues before the CDR3 terminus; the germline J gene supplies the remainder. V gene TRBV28 combines with J gene TRBJ2-7; possibly TRBD1 for D (6 bases). CDR1 is MDHEN and CDR2 is SYDVKM in the germline V gene. Trimming took 10 bases from V and 3 from J, leaving 19 bases between them. The CDR3 sequence is 14 residues long. This CDR3 reads CATKWTERGYEQYF. CDR3 bases read: TGTGCCACCAAATGGACAGAACGCGGCTACGAG.

Details on this clone: The read ends 3 residues early relative to the CDR3; the germline J gene fills the gap. The chain couples TRBV5-6 to TRBJ2-2, with D perhaps TRBD1 (6 bases). V lost 5 bases to trimming and J lost 1 base, with 9 bases between them. The CDR3 has 14 residues. Germline V lookup: CDR1 SGHDT, CDR2 YYEEEE. The DNA read from the CDR3 is TGTGCCAGCAGACCGGACAGGAACACCGGGGAG. Translation gives CASRPDRNTGE. The entire CDR3 protein is CASRPDRNTGELFF.

In the case of this clone: The CDR3 is cut off 3 residues early in the read; its end comes from the germline J gene. Other DNA sequences from this sample encode an identical CDR3 as well. V usage is TRBV7-9 and J usage is TRBJ2-3; weak D call: TRBD2 (6 bases). Germline V lookup: CDR1 SEHNR, CDR2 FQNEAQ (reference sequence). CDR3 length: 15 residues. The CDR3 loop is CASTQLGGIQETQYF. The CDR3 bases that were read are TGTGCCAGCACCCAATTAGGCGGGATCCAAGAGACG. Variable domain in full (rest from reference TRBV7-9 and TRBJ2-3): DTGVSQNPRHKITKRGQNVTFRCDPISEHNRLYWYRQTLGQGPEFLTYFQNEAQLEKSRLLSDRFSAERPKGSFSTLEIQRTEQGDSAMYLCASTQLGGIQETQYFGPGTRLTVL.

With regard to this clone: The CDR3 end lies 3 residues beyond the end of the read and is filled in from the germline J gene. The genes are TRBV20-1 and TRBJ2-7, with D perhaps TRBD2 (5 bases). This CDR3 comprises 13 residues. Germline V gives CDR1 DFQATT, CDR2 SNEGSKA (reference sequence). The germline V and J ends were trimmed by 6 bases and 1 base, with 13 bases remaining between them. CDR3 DNA, as far as it was read: TGCAGTGCCGAGGGTGGTTCTTCCTACGAG. This encodes CSAEGGSSYE. The whole CDR3 sequence reads CSAEGGSSYEQYF.

As for this clone: The CDR3 extends 3 residues past the end of the read, so its final part is completed from the germline J gene. The chain links TRBV7-2 to TRBJ2-1, with 8 bases identical to TRBD2. The V and J ends lost 2 bases and 5 bases, in that order; junction bases with no gene match: 5. Germline lookup yields CDR1 SGHTA and CDR2 FQGNSA. The CDR3 sequence is 15 residues long. The sequenced CDR3 bases are TGTGCCAGCAGCTTACGGACTAGCCCTCACAATGAG. This translates into CASSLRTSPHNE. In full, the CDR3 reads CASSLRTSPHNEQFF.

Turning to this clone: The read ends 3 residues shy of where the CDR3 ends; the end is completed using the germline J gene. This chain connects TRBV10-3 to TRBJ2-1, with TRBD2 identical over 10 bases. This CDR3 is 15 amino acids long. Germline lookup yields CDR1 ENHRY and CDR2 SYGVKD. With V trimmed by 8 bases and J by 4 bases, 8 bases remained unmatched. The CDR3 DNA, read in part, is TGTGCCATCGGAACCGGGACTAGCGTGTACAATGAG. Translating gives CAIGTGTSVYNE. The whole CDR3 sequence reads CAIGTGTSVYNEQFF.